Below, 5 T cell receptor beta chains from the same sample are listed, as sequenced in a study of blood T cell repertoires in COVID-19. Libraries were prepared by immunoSEQ multiplex PCR; TCRdb keeps only in-frame clonotypes and omits some of them. The sample holds more than 150,000 clones, around 84% seen once. Sequenced: peripheral blood. The receptors shown here come from a man aged 35-49 years with active or convalescent COVID-19.

The chain is built from TRBV10-3 and TRBJ2-7; D perhaps matches TRBD2 (6 bases). V lost 3 bases and J 1 base, leaving 13 bases between the germline ends. The CDR3 totals 15 residues. CDR1 and CDR2 (germline): ENHRY, SYGVKD. The DNA for the CDR3 is TGTGCCATCAGTGATGCGGGGAGCCCATCCTACGAGCAGTACTTC. Its protein product is CAISDAGSPSYEQYF.

This clone was seen a handful of times. This rearrangement joins TRBV20-1 to TRBJ1-1, with D hard to call. The germline V and J ends were trimmed by 1 base and 11 bases, with 11 bases remaining between them. Germline loops: CDR1 DFQATT, CDR2 SNEGSKA (reference sequence). The CDR3 is 11 amino acids. The CDR3 DNA sequence: TGCAGTGCTAGAGGTCCTATGGGCGCTTTCTTT. Translating it yields CSARGPMGAFF.

The rearrangement uses TRBV5-4 and TRBJ2-7, with TRBD2 matching 15 bases. The V and J ends lost 4 bases and 4 bases, in that order; junction bases with no gene match: 3. Germline CDR1 SGHNT, CDR2 YYREEE (reference sequence). CDR3 length: 15 amino acids. The CDR3 protein is CASSAGTSGGYEQYF. DNA for the CDR3: TGTGCCAGCAGCGCCGGGACTAGCGGGGGGTACGAGCAGTACTTC.

CDR3 amino acids: CASSLARRLGLNQPQHF. The CDR3 nucleotides read TGTGCCAGCAGCTTAGCCCGCCGTTTGGGACTTAATCAGCCCCAGCATTTT. The chain couples TRBV7-8 to TRBJ1-5; weak D call: TRBD1 (5 bases). The CDR3 runs 17 residues. Trimming pared 0 bases from V and 4 bases from J, leaving 16 bases between. CDR1 and CDR2 (germline): SGHVS, FQNEAQ.

The genes are TRBV7-6 and TRBJ2-2; 11 bases align to TRBD2. Germline V lookup: CDR1 SGHVS, CDR2 FNYEAQ. CDR3 length: 16 residues. Trimming removed 5 bases from V and 6 bases from J; junction bases left unmatched: 8. This chain's CDR3 is CASSALTSGGAGELFF. In DNA form, the CDR3 reads TGTGCCAGCAGCGCCCTAACTAGCGGGGGAGCCGGGGAGCTGTTTTTT.